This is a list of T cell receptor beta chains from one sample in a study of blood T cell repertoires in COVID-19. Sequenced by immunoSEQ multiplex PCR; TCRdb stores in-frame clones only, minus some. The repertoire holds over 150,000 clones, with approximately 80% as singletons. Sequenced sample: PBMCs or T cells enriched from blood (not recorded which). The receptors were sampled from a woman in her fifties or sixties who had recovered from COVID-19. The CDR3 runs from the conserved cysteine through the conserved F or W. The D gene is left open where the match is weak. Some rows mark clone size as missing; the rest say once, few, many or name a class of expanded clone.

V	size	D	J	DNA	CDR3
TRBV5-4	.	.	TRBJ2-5	TGTGCCAGCTCCTTGGCAGGCTACCAAGAGACCCAGTACTTC	CASSLAGYQETQYF
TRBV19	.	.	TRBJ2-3	TGTGCCAGTAGTAGAGACAGTTTTGATACGCAGTATTTT	CASSRDSFDTQYF
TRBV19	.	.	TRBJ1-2	TGTGCCAGTAGTATTGACAGGACCTATGGCTACACCTTC	CASSIDRTYGYTF
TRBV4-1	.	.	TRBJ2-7	TGCGCCAGCAGCCAAAATAAAGACAGTTACTACGAGCAGTACTTC	CASSQNKDSYYEQYF
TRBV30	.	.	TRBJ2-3	TGTGCCTGGAGTAGTCTGCCTAGTTGCAGCCTATATACGCAGTATTTT	CAWSSLPSCSLYTQYF
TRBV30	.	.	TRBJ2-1	TGTGCCTTTACCCCACAGCGGGACACCTCCTACAATGAGCAGTTCTTC	CAFTPQRDTSYNEQFF
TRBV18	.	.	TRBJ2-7	TGTGCCAGCTCACCTAGACAAGCAGTTACCTACGAGCAGTACTTC	CASSPRQAVTYEQYF
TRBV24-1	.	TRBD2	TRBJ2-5	TGTGCCACCAGTGATTTGGGTAGCGGGGCCGTGGGGGAGACCCAGTACTTC	CATSDLGSGAVGETQYF
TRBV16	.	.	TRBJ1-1	TGTGCCAGCAGCCTAGTCCAGAACACTGAAGCTTTCTTT	CASSLVQNTEAFF
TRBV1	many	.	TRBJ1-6	TGCACCAGCAGCCGGACAGGGGGTAGGAATTCACCCCTCCACTTT	CTSSRTGGRNSPLHF
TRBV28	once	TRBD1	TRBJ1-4	TGTGCCAGCTCTGGGACAGGGGGCCTTGAAAAACTGTTTTTT	CASSGTGGLEKLFF
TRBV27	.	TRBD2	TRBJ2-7	TGTGCCAGCAGTTTACGGACCGGGAGGGCCCGCGAGCAGTACTTC	CASSLRTGRAREQYF
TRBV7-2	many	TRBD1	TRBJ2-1	TGTGCCAGCATGCTACAGGGGGCGTGGAATGAGCAGTTCTTC	CASMLQGAWNEQFF
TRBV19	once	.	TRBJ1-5	TGTGCCAGTAGTATGTACCCCTCTCGGGCCCAGCATTTT	CASSMYPSRAQHF
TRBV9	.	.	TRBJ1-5	TGTGCCAGCAGCGCGACAGCTGCTCGGCCCCAGCATTTT	CASSATAARPQHF
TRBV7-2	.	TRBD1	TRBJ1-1	TGTGCCAGCAGCTTAGCAGGGACAGAGAACACTGAAGCTTTCTTT	CASSLAGTENTEAFF
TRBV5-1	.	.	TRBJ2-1	TGCGCCAGCAGCTTATCCCTCAATGAGCAGTTCTTC	CASSLSLNEQFF
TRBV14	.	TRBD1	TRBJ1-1	TGTGCCAGCAGCCGACAGGGAACTTTAGGGACTGAAGCTTTCTTT	CASSRQGTLGTEAFF
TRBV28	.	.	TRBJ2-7	TGTGCCAGCAGTTTATACTACCTAGAGCAGTACTTC	CASSLYYLEQYF
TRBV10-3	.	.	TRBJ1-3	TGTGCCACCGTCGGTGGGGGGTCAGGAAACACCATATATTTT	CATVGGGSGNTIYF
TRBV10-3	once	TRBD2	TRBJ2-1	TGTGCCATCAGCGACTCCGGGAGGATAGCGGGAGCCTACAATGAGCAGTTCTTC	CAISDSGRIAGAYNEQFF
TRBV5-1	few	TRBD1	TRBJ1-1	TGCGCCAGCAGCTTGGACGCCGCAGGGGGGTTAGCTTTCTTT	CASSLDAAGGLAFF
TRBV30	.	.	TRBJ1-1	TGTGCCTGGAGTGTAATGGGGGGGAACACTGAAGCTTTCTTT	CAWSVMGGNTEAFF
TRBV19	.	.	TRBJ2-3	TGTGCCAGTAGTATAGCCCGGGATACGCAGTATTTT	CASSIARDTQYF
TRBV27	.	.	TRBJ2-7	TGTGCCAGCAGTATAACAGGGAAGTCCTACGAGCAGTACTTC	CASSITGKSYEQYF
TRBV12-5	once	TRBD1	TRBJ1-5	TGTGCTAGTGTGGATGGACAGGGGACCCAGCCCCAGCATTTT	CASVDGQGTQPQHF
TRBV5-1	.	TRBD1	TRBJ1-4	TGCGCCAGCAGCAAGGCCGGGACAGGGGATGAAAAACTGTTTTTT	CASSKAGTGDEKLFF
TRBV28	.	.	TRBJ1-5	TGTGCCAGCAGTTTAGGAGGGGATAGCAATCAGCCCCAGCATTTT	CASSLGGDSNQPQHF